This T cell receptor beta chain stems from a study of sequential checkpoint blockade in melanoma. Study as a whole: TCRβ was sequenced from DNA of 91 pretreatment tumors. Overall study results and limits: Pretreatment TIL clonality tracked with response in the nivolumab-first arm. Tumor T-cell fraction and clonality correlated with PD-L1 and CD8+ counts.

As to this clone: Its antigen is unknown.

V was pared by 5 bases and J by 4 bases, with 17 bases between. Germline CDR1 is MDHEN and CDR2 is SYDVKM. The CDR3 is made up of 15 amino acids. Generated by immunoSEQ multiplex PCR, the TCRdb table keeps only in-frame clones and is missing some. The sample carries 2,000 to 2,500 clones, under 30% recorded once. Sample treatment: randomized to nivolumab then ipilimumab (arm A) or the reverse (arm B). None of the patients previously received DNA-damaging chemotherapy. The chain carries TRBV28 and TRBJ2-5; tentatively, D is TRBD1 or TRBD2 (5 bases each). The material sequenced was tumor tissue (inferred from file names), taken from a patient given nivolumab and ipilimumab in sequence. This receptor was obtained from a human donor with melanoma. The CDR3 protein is CASSPSNWGRETQYF. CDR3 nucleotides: TGTGCCAGCAGTCCGTCTAACTGGGGGAGAGAGACCCAGTACTTC.